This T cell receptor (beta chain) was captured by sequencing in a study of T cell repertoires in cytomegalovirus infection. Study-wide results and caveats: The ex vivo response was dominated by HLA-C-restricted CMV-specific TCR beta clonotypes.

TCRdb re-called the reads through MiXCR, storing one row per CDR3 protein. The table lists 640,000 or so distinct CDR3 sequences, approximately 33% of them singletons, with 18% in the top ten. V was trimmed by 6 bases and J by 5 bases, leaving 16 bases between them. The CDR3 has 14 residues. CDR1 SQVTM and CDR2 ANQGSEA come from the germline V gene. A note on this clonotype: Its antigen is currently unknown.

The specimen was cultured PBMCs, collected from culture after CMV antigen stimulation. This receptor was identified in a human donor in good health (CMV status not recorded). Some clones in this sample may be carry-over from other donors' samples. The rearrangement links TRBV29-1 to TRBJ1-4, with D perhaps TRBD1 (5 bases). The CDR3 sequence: CSVQRGGRNEKLFF. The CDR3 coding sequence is TGCAGCGTCCAACGCGGGGGAAGGAATGAAAAACTGTTTTTT.